These 19 T cell receptor beta chains were sequenced from one sample in a study of blood T cell repertoires in COVID-19. Repertoires were generated with immunoSEQ multiplex PCR, while TCRdb's copy carries only in-frame clones and drops some. This table has over 200,000 clones, approximately 87% appearing once. The sequencing sample was made of PBMCs or T cells enriched from blood (not recorded which). These TCRs come from a woman aged 45 to 65 in a cohort exposed to, infected with or recovered from COVID-19 (not recorded which).

The chain recombines TRBV6-2 or TRBV6-3 with TRBJ1-1; the match to TRBD1 covers 7 bases. Trimming removed 4 bases from V and 0 bases from J; junction bases left unmatched: 11. Germline CDR1 MNHEY, CDR2 SVGEGT. There are 17 residues in the CDR3. CDR3 sequence: CASSSTPGQRMNTEAFF. DNA of the CDR3: TGTGCCAGCAGTTCCACACCGGGACAGCGCATGAACACTGAAGCTTTCTTT.

The V gene is TRBV19, the J gene TRBJ2-2; 12 bases agree with TRBD2. Germline values: CDR1 LNHDA, CDR2 SQIVND (reference sequence). The CDR3 is 17 residues long. V trimming: 6 bases; J trimming: 1 base; junction bases outside the gene matches: 6. As DNA, the CDR3 is TGTGCCAGTAGAAATCAGGGACTAGCGGGGAACACCGGGGAGCTGTTTTTT. This gives the protein CASRNQGLAGNTGELFF. The complete variable domain, with remaining parts taken from reference TRBV19 and TRBJ2-2, reads DGGITQSPKYLFRKEGQNVTLSCEQNLNHDAMYWYRQDPGQGLRLIYYSQIVNDFQKGDIAEGYSVSREKKESFPLTVTSAQKNPTAFYLCASRNQGLAGNTGELFFGEGSRLTVL.

The V and J genes are TRBV5-1 and TRBJ1-1, with 10 bases matching TRBD1. Germline V lookup: CDR1 SGHRS, CDR2 YFSETQ. V gave up 4 bases and J gave up 6 bases; unmatched junction bases: 3. The CDR3 has 13 amino acids. CDR3 protein: CASSGTGVSEAFF. CDR3 nucleotides: TGCGCCAGCAGCGGGACAGGGGTCTCTGAAGCTTTCTTT.

The J gene is TRBJ1-2, the V gene TRBV3-1 (or the pseudogene TRBV3-2); TRBD1 is a possible D gene (6 bases). This CDR3 is 14 amino acids long. Trimming removed 5 bases from V and 6 bases from J, with 16 bases in between. Germline CDR1 reads LGHDT; CDR2 reads YNNKEL (reference sequence). The CDR3 spells CASSRKQGLDGYTF. The CDR3 region has the DNA TGTGCCAGCAGCAGAAAACAGGGATTGGATGGCTACACCTTC.

J is TRBJ1-5 and V is TRBV5-1; 7 bases fit TRBD1. The CDR3 has 14 amino acids. Per germline, CDR1 SGHRS and CDR2 YFSETQ. V was pared by 1 base and J by 6 bases, with 4 bases of the junction left unmatched. The CDR3 DNA reads as TGCGCCAGCAGCTTGACAGGGGTCACTCAGCCCCAGCATTTT. It is translated as CASSLTGVTQPQHF.

The chain is built from TRBV4-2 and TRBJ1-5; D might be TRBD1 (5 bases). The CDR3 runs 15 residues. Trimming took 0 bases from V and 4 from J, leaving 10 bases between them. Germline lookup yields CDR1 LGHNA and CDR2 YNFKEQ. The CDR3 spells CASSQEYRQNQPQHF. CDR3 nucleotides: TGTGCCAGCAGCCAAGAATACCGACAGAATCAGCCCCAGCATTTT.

This sequence joins TRBV24-1 and TRBJ2-2; 8 bases line up with TRBD1. Unmatched junction bases numbered 7, after V lost 4 bases and J lost 7 bases. Germline values: CDR1 KGHDR, CDR2 SFDVKD. This CDR3 has 15 residues. This CDR3 is CATSDRDRRGGELFF. Written as DNA, the CDR3 is TGTGCCACCAGTGACCGGGACAGGCGGGGCGGGGAGCTGTTTTTT.

The gene calls are TRBV7-2 and TRBJ1-3, with D perhaps TRBD1 (5 bases). V lost 1 base and J lost 0, with 10 bases in between. Germline assignment: CDR1 SGHTA and CDR2 FQGNSA. The CDR3 totals 16 residues. CDR3 loop: CASSLERGLSGNTIYF. The CDR3, as DNA: TGTGCCAGCAGCTTAGAAAGGGGCCTCTCTGGAAACACCATATATTTT. The complete variable domain, with remaining parts taken from reference TRBV7-2 and TRBJ1-3, reads GAGVSQSPSNKVTEKGKDVELRCDPISGHTALYWYRQSLGQGLEFLIYFQGNSAPDKSGLPSDRFSAERTGGSVSTLTIQRTQQEDSAVYLCASSLERGLSGNTIYFGEGSWLTVV.

The CDR3 reads CASRPTGPAQPQHF. The CDR3 DNA sequence: TGTGCCAGCAGGCCCACAGGGCCGGCCCAGCCCCAGCATTTT. The rearrangement joins TRBV6-5 to TRBJ1-5, with D perhaps matching TRBD1 (6 bases). Germline CDR1 reads MNHEY; CDR2 reads SVGAGI. There are 14 residues in the CDR3. Trimming left V 6 bases short and J 7 bases short, with 16 bases between.

V gene TRBV7-2 combines with J gene TRBJ1-4; 7 nucleotides align to TRBD1. This CDR3 comprises 15 residues. Trimming took 6 bases from V and 2 from J; bases not matched to a gene: 6. Germline CDR1 and CDR2: SGHTA and FQGNSA. The CDR3 coding sequence is TGTGCCAGCAGTCCACAACAGGGGACTAATGAAAAACTGTTTTTT. This codes for CASSPQQGTNEKLFF.

V and J are TRBV24-1 and TRBJ2-3, with 10 bases that match TRBD1. This CDR3 comprises 17 residues. V lost 4 bases to trimming and J lost 2 bases; unmatched junction nucleotides: 8. The germline V gene has CDR1 KGHDR and CDR2 SFDVKD. The CDR3 bases are TGTGCCACCAGTGACCCGGGACAGGGGCGCTACACAGATACGCAGTATTTT. Translation: CATSDPGQGRYTDTQYF.

The V gene is TRBV11-3, the J gene TRBJ1-2; TRBD1 agrees at 7 bases. Germline CDR1 and CDR2: SGHNT and YENEEA. The CDR3 length is 18 residues. The J segment lost 3 bases and the V segment lost 1 base, leaving 14 bases of the junction unmatched. This CDR3 is CASSLGTRDSIQYYGYTF. CDR3 in DNA: TGTGCCAGCAGCTTAGGAACCAGGGACAGCATACAATACTATGGCTACACCTTC.

There are a few counts of this clone. The V call is TRBV28, the J call TRBJ1-2; TRBD1 matches 7 bases. V dropped 7 bases and J dropped 8; count of bases not matched to a gene: 10. The germline V gene has CDR1 MDHEN and CDR2 SYDVKM. The CDR3 is 13 amino acids. The CDR3 DNA is TGTGCCAGCATCCAGGACAGGACTGAGGGCTACACCTTC. Protein product: CASIQDRTEGYTF.

The V and J genes are TRBV3-1 (or the pseudogene TRBV3-2) and TRBJ2-7; TRBD1 agrees at 10 bases. This CDR3 spans 14 amino acids. The V gene's germline CDR1 is LGHDT and CDR2 YNNKEL (reference sequence). Germline trimming cut 3 bases from V and 3 bases from J; bases unmatched to any gene: 2. The CDR3 protein is CASSHGQGGYEQYF. The CDR3 nucleotides are TGTGCCAGCAGCCACGGACAGGGGGGCTACGAGCAGTACTTC.

CDR3 DNA sequence: TGTGCCATCAGTGGGGCTACCGCCGATGAGCAGTTCTTC. The encoded protein is CAISGATADEQFF. The J gene is TRBJ2-1, the V gene TRBV10-3; D is unresolved. Trimming took 4 bases from V and 8 from J, leaving 12 bases between them. Germline V gives CDR1 ENHRY, CDR2 SYGVKD. The CDR3 extends over 13 amino acids.

The chain joins TRBV4-3 to TRBJ1-2; tentatively, D is TRBD1 (6 bases). This CDR3 region has 13 residues. V lost 4 bases and J 4 bases, leaving 10 bases between the germline ends. Germline CDR1 reads LGHNA; CDR2 reads YSLEER. For the CDR3, the DNA is TGCGCCAGCAGCCTAGGGACAACCTATGGCTACACCTTC. It specifies CASSLGTTYGYTF.

The J gene is TRBJ1-4, the V gene TRBV18; a possible D gene is TRBD1 (6 bases). CDR3 length: 16 amino acids. Germline V gives CDR1 KGHSH, CDR2 LQKENI. V was pared by 4 bases and J by 8 bases, with 20 bases between. The CDR3: CASSRNGQSGSEKLFF. The CDR3 coding sequence is TGTGCCAGCTCACGTAATGGACAGTCGGGGAGCGAAAAACTGTTTTTT. Full variable domain (rest looked up from reference TRBV18 and TRBJ1-4): NAGVMQNPRHLVRRRGQEARLRCSPMKGHSHVYWYRQLPEEGLKFMVYLQKENIIDESGMPKERFSAEFPKEGPSILRIQQVVRGDSAAYFCASSRNGQSGSEKLFFGSGTQLSVL.

The chain joins TRBV28 to TRBJ2-7; TRBD1 matches 7 bases. CDR3 length: 14 residues. J gave up 4 bases and V 5 bases, and 8 bases lay outside the gene matches. The germline gives CDR1 MDHEN, CDR2 SYDVKM. CDR3 nucleotides: TGTGCCAGCAGTCGACAGGGCAGTGGGTACGAGCAGTACTTC. It translates to CASSRQGSGYEQYF.

The chain is built from TRBV6-2 or TRBV6-3 and TRBJ2-5; 7 bases agree with TRBD2. Germline CDR1 reads MNHEY; CDR2 reads SVGEGT. V lost 0 bases and J lost 1; bases outside the gene matches: 8. This CDR3 is 17 amino acids long. CDR3 sequence: CASSYSNLRGVQETQYF. The CDR3 nucleotides read TGTGCCAGCAGTTACTCGAATCTTCGGGGGGTCCAAGAGACCCAGTACTTC.